This entry lists 28 T cell receptor beta chains sequenced from one sample in a study of cytomegalovirus exposure and HLA in healthy donors. The PCR contained 60 Vbeta and 13 Jbeta primers. Method: immunoSEQ multiplex PCR; TCRdb's copy keeps in-frame clones and lacks some. The table shows 100,000 to 150,000 clones, with around 68% occurring only once. The specimen was PBMCs. Receptors originate from a man in his forties in good health and CMV-seropositive.

This clone occurred once. The chain recombines TRBV27 with TRBJ1-1; D is unclear. V shed 4 bases and J shed 5 bases, with 11 bases lying between them. This CDR3 is 13 amino acids long. In germline, CDR1 is MNHEY, CDR2 SMNVEV (reference sequence). The CDR3 spells CASSWMTETEAFF. In DNA form, the CDR3 reads TGTGCCAGCAGTTGGATGACGGAGACTGAAGCTTTCTTT.

The chain joins TRBV10-3 to TRBJ2-5, with 7 bases that match TRBD1. From germline, CDR1 is ENHRY and CDR2 SYGVKD. Germline trimming cut 10 bases from V and 3 bases from J; bases unmatched to any gene: 8. CDR3 size: 13 residues. The CDR3 DNA reads TGTGCCAGTACCAGGGGGAGAAAAGAGACCCAGTACTTC. Translation gives CASTRGRKETQYF.

The chain recombines TRBV5-1 with TRBJ2-5; 8 bases fit TRBD1. The V segment lost 3 bases and the J segment 3 bases; nucleotides outside the gene matches: 4. Germline CDR1 SGHRS, CDR2 YFSETQ. CDR3 length: 14 amino acids. The CDR3 coding sequence is TGCGCCAGCAGCTCCGACAGGGGTGAAGAGACCCAGTACTTC. Translating gives CASSSDRGEETQYF.

The V gene is TRBV28, the J gene TRBJ2-7; D perhaps matches TRBD2 (6 bases). Looked up from germline, CDR1 is MDHEN and CDR2 is SYDVKM. The CDR3 runs to 13 residues. V lost 4 bases to trimming and J lost 3 bases, with 10 bases between them. In DNA form, the CDR3 reads TGTGCCAGCAGTTCCTTAGCGGTCTACGAGCAGTACTTC. The encoded protein is CASSSLAVYEQYF.

The V and J genes are TRBV6-6 and TRBJ1-5, with TRBD1 matching over 10 bases. Germline lookup yields CDR1 MNHNY and CDR2 SVGAGI (reference sequence). There are 15 residues in the CDR3. The V gene end was trimmed by 8 bases and the J gene end by 1 base; junction bases not matched to a gene: 5. CDR3 protein: CASQEGQGSNQPQHF. The CDR3 DNA is TGTGCCAGCCAAGAGGGACAGGGGAGCAATCAGCCCCAGCATTTT.

The CDR3 protein is CASSLRTPGELFF. The CDR3 region has the DNA TGTGCCAGCAGTCTCCGAACACCCGGGGAGCTGTTTTTT. The chain employs TRBV28 and TRBJ2-2; the D is unclear. The germline V gene has CDR1 MDHEN and CDR2 SYDVKM. The CDR3 is made up of 13 amino acids. With 5 bases removed from V and 6 bases from J, the gap between germline ends came to 10 bases.

The chain is built from TRBV5-1 and TRBJ2-6; no definite D call. The CDR3 runs 14 residues. V dropped 0 bases and J dropped 6 bases, with 7 bases sitting between them. Germline V gene lookup returns CDR1 SGHRS and CDR2 YFSETQ. CDR3 nucleotides: TGCGCCAGCAGCTTGGTCCAGGCGGCCAACGTCCTGACTTTC. This encodes CASSLVQAANVLTF.

The table lists this clone with a few counts. The chain carries TRBV6-1 and TRBJ1-5; D gene uncertain. CDR3 length: 15 residues. The ends were cut back, 4 bases at V and 4 bases at J, with 14 bases in the middle. Germline V gene sequence: CDR1 MNHNS, CDR2 SASEGT. The CDR3 sequence: CASSGDTYANQPQHF. The CDR3 nucleotides are TGTGCCAGCAGTGGTGACACCTACGCTAATCAGCCCCAGCATTTT.

This clone was counted a few times. The genes are TRBV7-6 and TRBJ1-4; perhaps TRBD1 as D (5 bases). The ends were cut back, 1 base at V and 8 bases at J, with 17 bases in the middle. The germline V gene has CDR1 SGHVS and CDR2 FNYEAQ. CDR3 length equals 16 residues. This CDR3 is CASSLVRRQGGEKLFF. CDR3 coding DNA: TGTGCCAGCAGCTTAGTAAGACGCCAGGGAGGCGAAAAACTGTTTTTT.

The chain has TRBV19 and TRBJ2-1; TRBD2 matches at 10 bases. The V gene end was trimmed by 5 bases and the J gene end by 5 bases; junction bases not matched to a gene: 6. This CDR3 comprises 15 residues. Germline lookup yields CDR1 LNHDA and CDR2 SQIVND (reference sequence). CDR3 nucleotide sequence: TGTGCCAGTAGTCCCCGGACTAGCGGCCACAATGAGCAGTTCTTC. It encodes CASSPRTSGHNEQFF.

The V call is TRBV9, the J call TRBJ1-2; 10 nucleotides align to TRBD1. CDR3 length equals 16 residues. Germline V CDR1 and CDR2: SGDLS, YYNGEE. Trimming cost V 3 bases and J 5 bases; bases outside gene matches: 10. CDR3 loop: CASSASGQGTLYGYTF. CDR3 DNA sequence: TGTGCCAGCAGCGCCTCGGGACAGGGGACCCTGTATGGCTACACCTTC.

The chain carries TRBV11-2 and TRBJ1-1; D not certain. V lost 0 bases to trimming and J lost 9 bases, with 11 bases between them. Germline values: CDR1 SGHAT, CDR2 FQNNGV. The CDR3 totals 13 residues. CDR3 sequence reads: CASSLDWEGKAFF. The CDR3 nucleotides read TGTGCCAGCAGCTTAGATTGGGAGGGTAAAGCTTTCTTT.

Of note for this clone: Relative to the germline gene, one junction end is altered; a read error may explain this. The chain has TRBV11-2 and TRBJ2-3, with 9 bases matching TRBD1. Germline loops: CDR1 SGHAT, CDR2 FQNNGV. This CDR3 contains 14 residues. CDR3 protein: CASSLGGPQGAGHF. CDR3 in DNA: TGTGCCAGCAGCTTAGGGGGACCACAGGGGGCAGGCCATTTT.

The CDR3 nucleotides read TGTGCCAGCAGCTTAGCGCAGGCAGTTTACAATGAGCAGTTCTTC. Translation gives CASSLAQAVYNEQFF. The J gene is TRBJ2-1, the V gene TRBV7-6; D is undetermined. Germline V gene sequence: CDR1 SGHVS, CDR2 FNYEAQ. The CDR3 sequence is 15 residues long. V dropped 0 bases and J dropped 4 bases, with 10 bases sitting between them.

This chain links TRBV6-5 with TRBJ1-5; a possible D gene is TRBD1 (5 bases). CDR1 and CDR2 (germline): MNHEY, SVGAGI. This CDR3 contains 14 residues. Deletions cut 6 bases from V and 6 bases from J, with 15 bases between. CDR3 coding DNA: TGTGCCAGCAGCTTCGGGAGGGGAAGTCAGCCCCAGCATTTT. It codes for CASSFGRGSQPQHF.

The chain couples TRBV7-3 to TRBJ2-1, with 12 bases lining up with TRBD2. This CDR3 region has 18 residues. The J segment lost 0 bases and the V segment lost 3 bases, leaving 6 bases of the junction unmatched. CDR1 SGHTA and CDR2 FQGTGA come from the germline V gene. The CDR3 loop is CASSFGLAGRSSYNEQFF. The CDR3 DNA reads TGTGCCAGCAGCTTCGGACTAGCGGGACGAAGCTCCTACAATGAGCAGTTCTTC. Full variable domain (outside the CDR3, taken from reference TRBV7-3 and TRBJ2-1): GAGVSQTPSNKVTEKGKYVELRCDPISGHTALYWYRQSLGQGPEFLIYFQGTGAADDSGLPNDRFFAVRPEGSVSTLKIQRTERGDSAVYLCASSFGLAGRSSYNEQFFGPGTRLTVL.

This chain links TRBV4-1 with TRBJ1-1; TRBD1 agrees at 9 bases. The CDR3 is 14 amino acids. V shed 8 bases, J shed 5 bases, and the junction held 9 bases outside the gene matches. The germline V gene has CDR1 MGHRA and CDR2 YSYEKL. The CDR3 sequence: CASGRDRAGTEAFF. The CDR3 DNA is TGCGCCAGCGGTCGGGACAGGGCTGGGACTGAAGCTTTCTTT.

The chain is built from TRBV5-4 and TRBJ2-1; the match to TRBD2 covers 15 bases. Germline V gene data show CDR1 as SGHNT and CDR2 as YYREEE (reference sequence). The CDR3 sequence is 16 residues long. J lost 7 bases, V lost 3 bases, and 5 bases had no gene match. In nucleotides, the CDR3 is TGTGCCAGCAGCTCGAGGACTAGCGGGGGGGCGAATGAGCAGTTCTTC. It codes for CASSSRTSGGANEQFF.

The chain combines TRBV19 with TRBJ1-5; D may be TRBD1 (6 bases). Trimming shortened V by 3 bases and J by 0 bases, and 18 bases separated the two germline ends. Germline CDR1 is LNHDA and CDR2 is SQIVND (reference sequence). This CDR3 spans 18 amino acids. The CDR3 region is CASSISGALGYSNQPQHF. In DNA form, the CDR3 reads TGTGCCAGTAGTATTTCAGGGGCCTTGGGGTATAGCAATCAGCCCCAGCATTTT.

This clone was found a few times. The chain uses TRBV6-5 and TRBJ1-4; 7 nucleotides line up with TRBD1. Germline V gives CDR1 MNHEY, CDR2 SVGAGI. The CDR3 runs 15 residues. Losses at the gene ends were 5 bases for V and 7 bases for J; bases not matched to a gene: 10. The CDR3 loop is CASSLTGDFSEKLFF. In DNA form, the CDR3 reads TGTGCCAGCAGTCTCACAGGGGATTTCAGTGAAAAACTGTTTTTT.

This chain uses TRBV5-1 with TRBJ2-5, with 8 bases identical to TRBD1. Trimming removed 4 bases from V and 5 bases from J; junction bases left unmatched: 10. The germline V gene encodes CDR1 SGHRS and CDR2 YFSETQ. The CDR3 length is 15 residues. The chain's CDR3 is CASSPHGRGLETQYF. CDR3 bases: TGCGCCAGCAGCCCGCATGGCAGGGGGCTGGAGACCCAGTACTTC.

This sequence joins TRBV6-1 and TRBJ1-2; unclear D gene. CDR3 size: 14 residues. V was trimmed by 7 bases and J by 4 bases, leaving 16 bases between them. The germline V gene encodes CDR1 MNHNS and CDR2 SASEGT. The CDR3 here is CASKAPGLSYGYTF. CDR3 DNA sequence: TGTGCCAGCAAAGCCCCGGGTCTCTCCTATGGCTACACCTTC.

The chain has TRBV29-1 and TRBJ2-7; TRBD1 matches at 7 bases. V dropped 3 bases and J dropped 2; count of bases not matched to a gene: 10. CDR3 length: 15 residues. Germline loops: CDR1 SQVTM, CDR2 ANQGSEA. DNA for the CDR3: TGCAGCGTTGACGTCTCCGGGACAGAGCCCTACGAGCAGTACTTC. This translates into CSVDVSGTEPYEQYF.

The rearrangement uses TRBV19 and TRBJ1-1; TRBD1 agrees at 9 bases. CDR1 and CDR2 from the germline V gene are LNHDA and SQIVND (reference sequence). The CDR3 sequence is 13 residues long. With V trimmed by 6 bases and J by 4 bases, 3 bases remained unmatched. In DNA, the CDR3 is TGTGCCAGTAGGACAGGGGGGAGCACTGAAGCTTTCTTT. It translates to CASRTGGSTEAFF.

This rearrangement joins TRBV10-1 to TRBJ1-1, with no clear D. This CDR3 has 14 residues. V lost 4 bases, J lost 1 base, and 10 bases lay in between. Per germline, CDR1 WNHNN and CDR2 SYGVQD (reference sequence). CDR3 nucleotide sequence: TGCGCCAGCAGTGCCAGGTTATCGAACACTGAAGCTTTCTTT. Translated, it gives CASSARLSNTEAFF.

This clone was found once. The V and J genes are TRBV6-1 and TRBJ1-3; D unclear. Germline lookup yields CDR1 MNHNS and CDR2 SASEGT. The V end lost 5 bases, the J end lost 4 bases, and 9 bases lay between the germline ends. The CDR3 is made up of 13 amino acids. In DNA form, the CDR3 reads TGTGCCAGCAGTTCCCCAAGCGGAAACACCATATATTTT. Its translation is CASSSPSGNTIYF.

This clone was seen just once. The sample carries other DNA sequences with the same CDR3. The chain is built from TRBV30 and TRBJ1-5, with unresolved D. Germline V gives CDR1 GTSNPN, CDR2 SVGIG (reference sequence). Trimming stripped 3 bases from V and 1 base from J, with 7 bases between. This CDR3 region has 13 residues. CDR3 coding DNA: TGTGCCTGGAGGGGCCTCAGCAATCAGCCCCAGCATTTT. This sequence encodes CAWRGLSNQPQHF.

This chain joins TRBV18 and TRBJ1-4; a weak D match, TRBD1 (5 bases). There are 15 residues in the CDR3. Germline V lookup: CDR1 KGHSH, CDR2 LQKENI. The V gene lost 1 base and the J gene lost 0 bases, with 6 bases spanning the gap. CDR3 sequence: CASSPRGATNEKLFF. CDR3 DNA sequence: TGTGCCAGCTCACCACGGGGGGCAACTAATGAAAAACTGTTTTTT.